This T cell receptor beta chain was captured by sequencing in a study of cytomegalovirus exposure and HLA in healthy donors. Whole-study findings and limits: A few CMV-associated chains proved CMV antigen-specific in vitro. Researchers catalogued around 150 TCR beta chains as cytomegalovirus-associated.

The germline V gene encodes CDR1 SGDLS and CDR2 YYNGEE. This CDR3 has 16 amino acids. V shed 2 bases and J 1 base; nucleotides not matched to a gene: 4. Points on this clone: The antigen remains unidentified.

Assay used: immunoSEQ multiplex PCR; TCRdb lists only in-frame clones, some missing. The table has approximately 70,000 clones, about 95% seen once. Separate from the 666-subject first cohort, the 120-subject validation cohort was the one that the donors belonged to. Sequencing input: PBMCs. The chain is built from TRBV9 and TRBJ2-1, with 9 positions matching TRBD2. The clonotype comes from a woman in her late teens or twenties in good health and CMV-seronegative. The CDR3 region has the DNA TGTGCCAGCAGCGTTGCGGGGGGGATATCCTACAATGAGCAGTTCTTC. Residues: CASSVAGGISYNEQFF.